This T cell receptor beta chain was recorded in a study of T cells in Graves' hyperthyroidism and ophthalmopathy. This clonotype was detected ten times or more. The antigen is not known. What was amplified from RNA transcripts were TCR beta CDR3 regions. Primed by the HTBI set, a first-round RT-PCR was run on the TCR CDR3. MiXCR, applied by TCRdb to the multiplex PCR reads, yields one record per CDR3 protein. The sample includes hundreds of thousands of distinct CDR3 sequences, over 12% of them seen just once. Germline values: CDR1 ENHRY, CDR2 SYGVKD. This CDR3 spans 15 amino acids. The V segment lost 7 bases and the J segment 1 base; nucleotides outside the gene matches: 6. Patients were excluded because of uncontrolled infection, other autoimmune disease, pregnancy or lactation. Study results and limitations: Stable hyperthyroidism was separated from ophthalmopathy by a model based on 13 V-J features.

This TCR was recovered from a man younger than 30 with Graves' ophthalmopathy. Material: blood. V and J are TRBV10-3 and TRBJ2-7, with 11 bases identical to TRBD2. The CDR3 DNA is TGTGCCATCACCCCTGGGACTAGCGGATCCTACGAGCAGTACTTC. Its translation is CAITPGTSGSYEQYF.